Listed below are T cell receptor beta chains from one sample, sequenced in a study of molecular identifiers for immune sequencing clone quantification. A single record per CDR3 protein comes from TCRdb applying MiXCR to the PCR reads. Of some 590,000 distinct CDR3 sequences listed, about 25% are singletons. Sample: naive CD8+ T cells from blood, with Jurkat cell RNA spiked in. The receptor set was obtained from a human donor in good health. Some libraries in this study had Jurkat cell RNA spiked in. CDR3s include the opening cysteine and the closing phenylalanine or tryptophan. The order of the fields is J gene, clone size, D gene, V gene, CDR3 protein, CDR3 DNA. A D gene is named only where the DNA matches it firmly. Only some rows state a clone size, as once, few, many or a class for expanded clones.

J: TRBJ2-7
size: few
D: NA
V: TRBV2
CDR3: CASRTGHTYEQYF
DNA: TGTGCCAGCAGAACGGGGCACACCTACGAGCAGTACTTC

J: TRBJ2-7
size: few
D: TRBD1
V: TRBV20-1
CDR3: CSADRDRVDYEQYF
DNA: TGCAGTGCTGACCGGGACAGGGTAGACTACGAGCAGTACTTC

J: TRBJ1-1
size: NA
D: NA
V: TRBV19
CDR3: CASSIGGGITEAFF
DNA: TGTGCCAGTAGTATCGGAGGGGGGATAACTGAAGCTTTCTTT

J: TRBJ1-1
size: many
D: NA
V: TRBV29-1
CDR3: CSASGPVGTEAFF
DNA: TGCAGCGCTTCGGGACCGGTGGGCACTGAAGCTTTCTTT

J: TRBJ1-1
size: few
D: NA
V: TRBV25-1
CDR3: CASSELGSEALF
DNA: TGTGCCAGCAGTGAATTAGGCAGTGAAGCTCTCTTT

J: TRBJ1-5
size: once
D: NA
V: TRBV15
CDR3: CATSPVSPRGDQPQHF
DNA: TGTGCCACCAGCCCTGTCTCCCCGCGTGGTGATCAGCCCCAGCATTTT

J: TRBJ1-2
size: few
D: TRBD1
V: TRBV2
CDR3: CASSERAGGNYGYTF
DNA: TGTGCCAGCAGTGAAAGGGCAGGGGGCAACTATGGCTACACCTTC

J: TRBJ2-7
size: NA
D: NA
V: TRBV20-1
CDR3: CSARENRVGYEQYF
DNA: TGCAGTGCTAGAGAAAACAGGGTTGGGTACGAGCAGTACTTC

J: TRBJ1-6
size: NA
D: TRBD1
V: TRBV5-1
CDR3: CASSRTGDNSPLHF
DNA: TGCGCCAGCAGCCGGACAGGGGATAATTCACCCCTCCACTTT

J: TRBJ2-2
size: few
D: NA
V: TRBV28
CDR3: CASTTPGQPTGELFF
DNA: TGTGCCAGCACCACTCCGGGACAACCCACCGGGGAGCTGTTTTTT

J: TRBJ1-1
size: NA
D: NA
V: TRBV5-5
CDR3: CASSLPGADTEAFF
DNA: TGTGCCAGCAGCTTACCGGGGGCCGACACCGAAGCTTTCTTT

J: TRBJ2-1
size: many
D: NA
V: TRBV4-3
CDR3: CASSRDRSFSYNEQFF
DNA: TGCGCCAGCAGCCGAGACAGGAGCTTCTCCTACAATGAGCAGTTCTTC

J: TRBJ1-2
size: few
D: TRBD1
V: TRBV19
CDR3: CASSAGTAFYGYTF
DNA: TGTGCCAGTAGTGCCGGGACAGCGTTCTATGGCTACACCTTC

J: TRBJ2-5
size: few
D: TRBD2
V: TRBV7-9
CDR3: CASSRAGSQETQYF
DNA: TGTGCCAGCAGCCGAGCGGGGAGTCAAGAGACCCAGTACTTC

J: TRBJ1-3
size: NA
D: NA
V: TRBV13
CDR3: CASSLRMHGNTIYF
DNA: TGTGCCAGCAGCTTAAGAATGCACGGAAACACCATATATTTT

J: TRBJ2-3
size: once
D: TRBD2
V: TRBV5-6
CDR3: CAGSLGLAGSTDTQYF
DNA: TGTGCCGGCAGCTTAGGACTAGCGGGAAGCACAGATACGCAGTATTTT

J: TRBJ2-5
size: many
D: NA
V: TRBV4-1
CDR3: CASQRVGQETQYF
DNA: TGCGCCAGCCAAAGGGTTGGGCAAGAGACCCAGTACTTC

J: TRBJ2-7
size: NA
D: NA
V: TRBV4-3
CDR3: CASSHSRGGYEQYF
DNA: TGCGCCAGCAGCCATTCAAGGGGCGGTTACGAGCAGTACTTC

J: TRBJ2-3
size: NA
D: TRBD2
V: TRBV20-1
CDR3: CSAANHRAGGEKTDTQYF
DNA: TGCAGTGCTGCAAATCATAGAGCGGGGGGTGAGAAGACAGATACGCAGTATTTT

J: TRBJ2-5
size: many
D: TRBD1
V: TRBV12-3/TRBV12-4
CDR3: CASSYRGRETQYF
DNA: TGTGCCAGCAGTTACAGGGGGAGGGAGACCCAGTACTTC

J: TRBJ2-7
size: many
D: TRBD1
V: TRBV29-1
CDR3: CSVARTGYEQYF
DNA: TGCAGCGTTGCCCGGACAGGGTACGAGCAGTACTTC